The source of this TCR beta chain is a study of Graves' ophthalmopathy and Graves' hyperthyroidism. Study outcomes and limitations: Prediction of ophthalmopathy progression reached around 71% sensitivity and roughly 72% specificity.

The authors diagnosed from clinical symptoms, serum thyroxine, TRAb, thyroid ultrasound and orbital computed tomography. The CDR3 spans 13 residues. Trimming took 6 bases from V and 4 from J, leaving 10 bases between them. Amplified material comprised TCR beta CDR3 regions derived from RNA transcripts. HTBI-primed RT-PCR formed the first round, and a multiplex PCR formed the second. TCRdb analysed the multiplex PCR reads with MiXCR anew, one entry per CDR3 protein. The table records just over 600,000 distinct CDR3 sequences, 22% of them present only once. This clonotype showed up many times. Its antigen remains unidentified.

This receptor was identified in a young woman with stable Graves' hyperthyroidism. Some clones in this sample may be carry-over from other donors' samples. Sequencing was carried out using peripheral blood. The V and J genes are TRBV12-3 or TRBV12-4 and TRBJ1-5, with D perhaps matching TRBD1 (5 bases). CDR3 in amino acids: CASSKTGNQPQHF. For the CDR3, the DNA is TGTGCCAGCAGCAAAACAGGTAATCAGCCCCAGCATTTT.